A single sample is the source of the 23 T cell receptor beta chains below, sequenced in a study of blood T cells in healthy people across ages. It was with a sample-barcoded 5' primer and a J-beta primer mix that a second PCR of roughly 7 to 12 cycles was run. TCRdb itself ran the 5' RACE reads through MiXCR, one entry per CDR3 protein. The data contain some 1,800,000 distinct CDR3 sequences, approximately 40% of them seen just once; the ten biggest clones take up roughly 24%. Specimen: blood. The receptor set was obtained from a human donor in good health.

There are a few counts of this clonotype. This chain links TRBV20-1 with TRBJ1-2; TRBD1 matches 8 bases. The CDR3 totals 14 residues. Germline CDR1 is DFQATT and CDR2 is SNEGSKA (reference sequence). V dropped 2 bases and J dropped 3; count of bases not matched to a gene: 5. The CDR3, as DNA: TGCAGTGCTAGACCTAAGACAGGGGACTATGGCTACACCTTC. Its translation: CSARPKTGDYGYTF.

The chain has TRBV2 and TRBJ1-2, with no clear D. Germline V lookup: CDR1 SNHLY, CDR2 FYNNEI. Between the trimmed V and J ends, which lost 5 bases and 5 bases, there was a span of 6 bases. The CDR3 consists of 11 residues. CDR3 loop: CASSIIYGYTF. The DNA for the CDR3 is TGTGCCAGCAGTATAATTTATGGCTACACCTTC.

This clonotype was detected a few times. This chain connects TRBV7-9 to TRBJ2-3, with D tentatively TRBD2 (6 bases). CDR3 length equals 16 residues. Germline V lookup: CDR1 SEHNR, CDR2 FQNEAQ (reference sequence). With 5 bases removed from V and 6 bases from J, the gap between germline ends came to 21 bases. CDR3 region: CASSNVASVTVDTQYF. CDR3 DNA sequence: TGTGCCAGCAGCAATGTGGCTAGCGTCACTGTTGATACGCAGTATTTT. Combining the CDR3 with reference TRBV7-9 and TRBJ2-3 gives the whole variable domain DTGVSQNPRHKITKRGQNVTFRCDPISEHNRLYWYRQTLGQGPEFLTYFQNEAQLEKSRLLSDRFSAERPKGSFSTLEIQRTEQGDSAMYLCASSNVASVTVDTQYFGPGTRLTVL.

The chain recombines TRBV7-8 with TRBJ1-6, with D unresolved. Germline CDR1 reads SGHVS; CDR2 reads FQNEAQ. This CDR3 is 15 amino acids long. The V end lost 1 base, the J end lost 11 bases, and 15 bases lay between the germline ends. CDR3 DNA: TGTGCCAGCAGCTTAGAATTTACAACAGTAACACCCCTCCACTTT. Encoded protein: CASSLEFTTVTPLHF.

The chain uses TRBV5-1 and TRBJ2-5; D not resolved. The ends were cut back, 4 bases at V and 0 bases at J, with 10 bases in the middle. CDR1 and CDR2 (germline): SGHRS, YFSETQ. This CDR3 comprises 14 residues. For the CDR3, the DNA is TGCGCCAGCAGCGGGGATCTGTACCAAGAGACCCAGTACTTC. Encoded protein: CASSGDLYQETQYF.

The V call is TRBV20-1, the J call TRBJ2-5; D possibly corresponds to TRBD2 (7 bases). The CDR3 is 13 residues long. Trimming cost V 3 bases and J 5 bases, with 13 bases left between them. Germline V gene lookup returns CDR1 DFQATT and CDR2 SNEGSKA (reference sequence). CDR3 region: CSASTGGPETQYF. The CDR3 nucleotides read TGCAGTGCTAGTACCGGGGGGCCGGAGACCCAGTACTTC.

The chain uses TRBV29-1 and TRBJ2-3, with D perhaps assigned TRBD1 or TRBD2 (6 bases each). CDR3 size: 14 residues. V was pared by 4 bases and J by 6 bases, with 17 bases between. Germline values: CDR1 SQVTM, CDR2 ANQGSEA. CDR3 DNA sequence: TGCAGCGTTGGGGGGGCCCGGGGAGTCGATACGCAGTATTTT. It specifies CSVGGARGVDTQYF.

The V call is TRBV27, the J call TRBJ1-2; D is ambiguous. V lost 2 bases to trimming and J lost 2 bases, with 24 bases between them. Germline-derived CDR1 and CDR2 are MNHEY and SMNVEV (reference sequence). This CDR3 comprises 19 residues. CDR3 sequence (DNA): TGTGCCAGCAGTTTACCGGCAATAACACCGGGCAAGCGGAACTATGGCTACACCTTC. Its protein is CASSLPAITPGKRNYGYTF.

The chain combines TRBV4-1 with TRBJ2-5; D not certain. This CDR3 is 16 amino acids long. Deletions cut 0 bases from V and 1 base from J, with 12 bases between. The germline V gene has CDR1 MGHRA and CDR2 YSYEKL. In DNA, the CDR3 is TGCGCCAGCAGCCAAGATTCTGTTCCGATCCAAGAGACCCAGTACTTC. Protein sequence: CASSQDSVPIQETQYF.

This clonotype was detected only a few times. CDR3 nucleotides: TGTGCCAGCACCAACGGACAGGGCGGACAGCCCCAGCATTTT. Protein: CASTNGQGGQPQHF. The V and J genes are TRBV6-2 or TRBV6-3 and TRBJ1-5; 8 nucleotides match TRBD1. Germline-derived CDR1 and CDR2 are MNHEY and SVGEGT. V lost 7 bases and J lost 7; bases outside the gene matches: 9. The CDR3 spans 14 residues.

This clonotype was counted between two and nine times. V and J are TRBV6-1 and TRBJ2-7; D is perhaps TRBD1 (6 bases). Per germline, CDR1 MNHNS and CDR2 SASEGT. Trimming cost V 11 bases and J 2 bases, with 19 bases left between them. The length of the CDR3 is 14 residues. CDR3 residues: CARPQTRGTYEQYF. Written as DNA, the CDR3 is TGTGCCCGCCCCCAGACCAGGGGTACCTACGAGCAGTACTTC.

There are a few counts of this clonotype. This rearrangement joins TRBV7-9 to TRBJ2-1, with 7 bases aligning to TRBD1. The CDR3 has 15 residues. The germline gives CDR1 SEHNR, CDR2 FQNEAQ (reference sequence). V lost 5 bases, J lost 4 bases, and 8 bases stayed unmatched. Here the CDR3 reads CASSPGTEYYNEQFF. The CDR3 bases are TGTGCCAGCAGCCCAGGGACAGAGTATTACAATGAGCAGTTCTTC.

V gene TRBV20-1 combines with J gene TRBJ1-4; D is possibly TRBD1 (5 bases). V shed 0 bases and J shed 7 bases, with 12 bases lying between them. The CDR3 loop spans 14 amino acids. Germline CDR1 is DFQATT and CDR2 is SNEGSKA (reference sequence). CDR3 amino acids: CSARDTGVTEKLFF. The CDR3 DNA is TGCAGTGCTAGAGATACAGGTGTTACTGAAAAACTGTTTTTT.

The chain uses TRBV5-5 and TRBJ2-5, with D possibly matching TRBD2 (5 bases). This CDR3 comprises 15 residues. Trimming shortened V by 3 bases and J by 2 bases, and 14 bases separated the two germline ends. Germline loops: CDR1 SGHKS, CDR2 YYEKEE (reference sequence). The CDR3 nucleotides read TGTGCCAGCAGCTCCAGCGGTCAAAGACAAGAGACCCAGTACTTC. This sequence encodes CASSSSGQRQETQYF.

The V gene is TRBV7-2, the J gene TRBJ2-4; perhaps TRBD2 as D (7 bases). TRBJ2-5 matches the DNA end more closely, so the J call is doubtful. CDR1 and CDR2 (germline): SGHTA, FQGNSA. This CDR3 contains 14 residues. The CDR3, as DNA: TGTGCCAGCAGCATGGGGGGGGCGAGGGAGACCCAGTACTTC. Translating gives CASSMGGARETQYF.

The V call is TRBV4-3, the J call TRBJ2-5; D may be TRBD2 (6 bases). The CDR3 has 15 amino acids. CDR1 LGHNA and CDR2 YSLEER come from the germline V gene. Trimming cost V 1 base and J 5 bases, with 14 bases left between them. CDR3 region: CASSQGSSGRETQYF. The DNA of the CDR3 is TGCGCCAGCAGCCAAGGGTCGTCAGGGAGGGAGACCCAGTACTTC.

This chain connects TRBV12-3 or TRBV12-4 to TRBJ1-1, with TRBD1 as a possible D gene (5 bases). The CDR3 extends over 15 amino acids. V was clipped by 7 bases and J by 6 bases, with 21 bases between them. CDR3 in DNA: TGTGCCAGCAACCAGAACAGGTTCCCCCATGCTGAAGCTTTCTTT. The encoded protein is CASNQNRFPHAEAFF.

The genes are TRBV2 and TRBJ2-7, with TRBD2 matching over 8 bases. CDR1 and CDR2 (germline): SNHLY, FYNNEI. This CDR3 region has 16 residues. Trimming cost V 1 base and J 7 bases; bases outside gene matches: 12. CDR3 protein: CASSEVTAGGYNEQYF. The CDR3 region has the DNA TGTGCCAGCAGTGAAGTTACGGCGGGGGGTTACAATGAGCAGTACTTC.

The gene calls are TRBV4-3 and TRBJ1-1; D call uncertain. The CDR3 is 13 residues long. Germline lookup yields CDR1 LGHNA and CDR2 YSLEER. V gave up 1 base and J gave up 4 bases, with 7 bases separating them. In DNA, the CDR3 is TGCGCCAGCAGCCAAGTGGCTAGCACTGAAGCTTTCTTT. It encodes CASSQVASTEAFF.

This clonotype was counted at least ten times. The rearrangement joins TRBV10-3 to TRBJ2-1; a possible D gene is TRBD2 (6 bases). V lost 5 bases and J lost 8, with 13 bases in between. The germline V gene encodes CDR1 ENHRY and CDR2 SYGVKD. This CDR3 has 13 residues. The CDR3 is CAISSGLSDEQFF. CDR3 nucleotides: TGTGCCATCAGTTCGGGACTTTCGGATGAGCAGTTCTTC.

CDR3 amino acids: CASSYGRNRGDGYTF. CDR3 coding DNA: TGTGCCAGCAGCTACGGACGAAACAGGGGAGATGGCTACACCTTC. This chain connects TRBV7-9 to TRBJ1-2; 7 bases match TRBD1. The V segment lost 4 bases and the J segment 6 bases; nucleotides outside the gene matches: 11. CDR3 length equals 15 residues. Per germline, CDR1 SEHNR and CDR2 FQNEAQ (reference sequence).

This rearrangement joins TRBV11-2 to TRBJ1-4, with 9 bases that match TRBD1. The CDR3 extends over 14 amino acids. Germline V CDR1 and CDR2: SGHAT, FQNNGV. The ends lost 6 bases at V and 7 bases at J; junction bases unmatched: 6. CDR3 nucleotide sequence: TGTGCCAGCAGAGGGACAGGGAATAGTGAAAAACTGTTTTTT. It is translated as CASRGTGNSEKLFF.

This clonotype was observed a few times. Relative to the germline gene, one junction end is altered; a read error may explain this. The chain has TRBV7-9 and TRBJ2-4; TRBD1 matches at 8 bases. The CDR3 spans 17 residues. Germline-derived CDR1 and CDR2 are SEHNR and FQNEAQ (reference sequence). CDR3 nucleotides: TGCGCCAGCAGCCACCGGGACAGGCCTGATGGGTTGAACATTCGGTACTTC. It is translated as CASSHRDRPDGLNIRYF.